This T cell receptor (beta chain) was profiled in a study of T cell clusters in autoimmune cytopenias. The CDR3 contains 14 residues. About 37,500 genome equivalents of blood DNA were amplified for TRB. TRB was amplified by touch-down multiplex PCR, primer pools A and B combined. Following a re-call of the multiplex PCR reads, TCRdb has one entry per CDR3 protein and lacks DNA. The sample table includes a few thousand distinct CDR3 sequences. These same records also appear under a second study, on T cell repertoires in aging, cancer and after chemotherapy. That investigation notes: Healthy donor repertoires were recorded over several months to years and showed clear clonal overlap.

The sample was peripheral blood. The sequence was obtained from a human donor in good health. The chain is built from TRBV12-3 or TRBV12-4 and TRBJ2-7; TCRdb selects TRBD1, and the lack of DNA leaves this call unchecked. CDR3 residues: CASSFRGRTYEQYF.